The 11 T cell receptor beta chains below were found in one sample sequenced in a study of cytomegalovirus exposure and HLA in healthy donors. With 60 Vbeta and 13 Jbeta primers, the PCR was carried out. Generated by immunoSEQ multiplex PCR, the TCRdb table keeps only in-frame clones and is missing some. The sample consists of roughly 180,000 clones, roughly three quarters of them appearing once. Sequences were obtained from PBMCs. The source is a woman in her forties or fifties in good health and CMV-seropositive.

This chain links TRBV21-1 with TRBJ2-3; the table calls TRBD1, which could not be checked here. TRBV21-1 is assigned pseudogene status. The CDR3 is made up of 15 amino acids. The CDR3 loop reads CASRSDRGQTDTQYF. CDR3 in DNA: TGTGCCAGCAGGAGTGACAGGGGGCAAACAGATACGCAGTATTTT.

The J gene is TRBJ2-3, the V gene TRBV13; the match to TRBD1 covers 10 bases. The V gene end was trimmed by 2 bases and the J gene end by 5 bases; junction bases not matched to a gene: 4. The germline gives CDR1 PRHDT, CDR2 FYEKMQ (reference sequence). The CDR3 sequence is 15 residues long. This CDR3 reads CASSLRGQGKDTQYF. CDR3 bases: TGTGCCAGCAGCTTAAGGGGACAGGGGAAAGATACGCAGTATTTT.

As for this clone: The junction does not match germline at one end; this may be a read error. CDR3 residues: CSSSLALGDGYTF. The CDR3 nucleotides are TGTTCCAGCAGCTTAGCGCTCGGGGATGGCTACACCTTC. The V and J genes are TRBV7-9 and TRBJ1-2; no firm D call. This CDR3 spans 13 amino acids. Per the germline V gene, CDR1 is SEHNR and CDR2 is FQNEAQ (reference sequence).

This clone appeared a few times. The V and J genes are TRBV4-1 and TRBJ1-1; the match to TRBD1 covers 9 bases. CDR1 is MGHRA, CDR2 YSYEKL, per germline. V dropped 2 bases and J dropped 11; count of bases not matched to a gene: 12. The CDR3 is 15 amino acids. This chain's CDR3 is CASSQTQGALSSAFF. CDR3 coding DNA: TGCGCCAGCAGCCAAACACAGGGGGCGCTTTCTTCGGCTTTCTTT.

The chain uses TRBV15 and TRBJ1-3, with a possible D match to TRBD1 (6 bases). Germline CDR1 is LNHNV and CDR2 is YYDKDF (reference sequence). The V gene lost 1 base and the J gene lost 3 bases, with 10 bases spanning the gap. CDR3 size: 15 residues. CDR3 amino acids: CATSRAGVVGNTIYF. CDR3 bases: TGTGCCACCAGCAGAGCAGGGGTAGTTGGAAACACCATATATTTT. The variable domain in full, completed from reference TRBV15 and TRBJ1-3, reads DAMVIQNPRYQVTQFGKPVTLSCSQTLNHNVMYWYQQKSSQAPKLLFHYYDKDFNNEADTPDNFQSRRPNTSFCFLDIRSPGLGDTAMYLCATSRAGVVGNTIYFGEGSWLTVV.

This chain uses TRBV6-5 with TRBJ1-1; TRBD1 matches 11 bases. The CDR3 covers 15 residues. With V trimmed by 5 bases and J by 5 bases, 7 bases remained unmatched. Germline CDR1 MNHEY, CDR2 SVGAGI. Here the CDR3 reads CASSAPDRGQTEAFF. The CDR3 DNA follows: TGTGCCAGCAGTGCCCCGGACAGGGGGCAAACTGAAGCTTTCTTT.

The chain carries TRBV10-3 and TRBJ1-1; possibly TRBD1 for D (5 bases). V lost 2 bases and J lost 5, with 15 bases in between. The CDR3 runs to 15 residues. Germline V CDR1 and CDR2: ENHRY, SYGVKD. This CDR3 is CAISEPMAGGTEAFF. The CDR3 bases are TGTGCCATCAGTGAGCCGATGGCCGGGGGGACTGAAGCTTTCTTT.

The rearrangement links TRBV19 to TRBJ1-5; D is ambiguous. There are 12 residues in the CDR3. Trimming cost V 6 bases and J 2 bases, with 5 bases left between them. Germline V gene sequence: CDR1 LNHDA, CDR2 SQIVND (reference sequence). CDR3 residues: CASRLGNQPQHF. In DNA, the CDR3 is TGTGCCAGTAGACTGGGCAATCAGCCCCAGCATTTT.

This chain links TRBV15 with TRBJ1-1; D is possibly TRBD1 (5 bases). Trimming shortened V by 0 bases and J by 4 bases, and 12 bases separated the two germline ends. Germline V gene lookup returns CDR1 LNHNV and CDR2 YYDKDF (reference sequence). This CDR3 is 15 amino acids long. The CDR3 spells CATSRDGGGVTEAFF. CDR3 nucleotides: TGTGCCACCAGCAGAGATGGCGGGGGGGTCACTGAAGCTTTCTTT.

In its sample, this clone was seen once. The chain couples TRBV6-6 to TRBJ2-7, with D possibly TRBD2 on 5 matching bases. Per the germline V gene, CDR1 is MNHNY and CDR2 is SVGAGI (reference sequence). V was shortened by 2 bases and J by 0 bases, with 14 bases between the two germline ends. The CDR3 has 16 amino acids. The CDR3 DNA sequence: TGTGCCAGCAGTTACCGTTCGACGGGGAGCTCCTACGAGCAGTACTTC. It translates to CASSYRSTGSSYEQYF.

This sequence joins TRBV6-1 and TRBJ2-7; D possibly corresponds to TRBD1 (7 bases). This CDR3 comprises 13 residues. CDR1 is MNHNS, CDR2 SASEGT, per germline. V lost 5 bases and J 3 bases, leaving 11 bases between the germline ends. CDR3 coding DNA: TGTGCCAGCAGTAGCAGGGGGGTCTACGAGCAGTACTTC. Translation: CASSSRGVYEQYF.